The 25 T cell receptor beta chains listed next were all sequenced from one sample in a study of fetal regulatory T cell absence and autoimmunity. This table comes from immunoSEQ multiplex PCR, and its TCRdb copy is limited to in-frame clones, with some not included. The top ten clones hold around 0.43% of a sample with some 46,000 clones, about four fifths of them seen once. The sample comprised cord blood. Receptors were obtained from a newborn boy with IPEX syndrome.

V and J are TRBV4-1 and TRBJ1-1; D is perhaps TRBD1 (5 bases). The ends were cut back, 4 bases at V and 5 bases at J, with 14 bases in the middle. The CDR3 is 14 residues long. Looked up from germline, CDR1 is MGHRA and CDR2 is YSYEKL. CDR3 protein: CASSRGDSRTEAFF. Written as DNA, the CDR3 is TGCGCCAGCAGCCGAGGGGACTCCCGAACTGAAGCTTTCTTT.

Remarks on this clone: A junction boundary mismatches the germline segment, possibly from a read error. The chain carries TRBV5-8 and TRBJ2-5, with a weak D call TRBD1 (5 bases). CDR1 and CDR2 (germline): SGHTS, YDEGEE. The CDR3 covers 14 residues. CDR3 residues: CASTLGRTQETQYF. CDR3 sequence (DNA): TGTGCCAGCACCTTGGGCCGGACACAAGAGACCCAGTACTTC. The whole variable domain, remainder taken from reference TRBV5-8 and TRBJ2-5, is EAGVTQSPTHLIKTRGQQATLRCSPISGHTSVYWYQQALGLGLQFLLWYDEGEERNRGNFPPRFSGRQFPNYSSELNVNALELEDSALYLCASTLGRTQETQYFGPGTRLLVL.

The chain employs TRBV5-8 and TRBJ1-2; tentative D call: TRBD1 (5 bases). The germline CDR1 and CDR2 sequences are SGHTS and YDEGEE. The V gene lost 0 bases and the J gene lost 4 bases, with 7 bases spanning the gap. The CDR3 loop spans 13 amino acids. CDR3 loop: CASSLGDGYGYTF. The CDR3 DNA is TGTGCCAGCAGCTTGGGGGACGGCTATGGCTACACCTTC.

The V call is TRBV5-1, the J call TRBJ2-5; 10 nucleotides line up with TRBD1. Unmatched junction bases numbered 7, after V lost 0 bases and J lost 5 bases. The CDR3 has 16 residues. Germline CDR1 and CDR2: SGHRS and YFSETQ. CDR3 sequence reads: CASSLVTGGLRETQYF. The CDR3 DNA sequence: TGCGCCAGCAGCTTGGTGACAGGGGGCCTCCGTGAGACCCAGTACTTC.

The chain combines TRBV7-9 with TRBJ2-3; 12 bases are shared with TRBD2. This CDR3 is built from 16 residues. Germline CDR1 SEHNR, CDR2 FQNEAQ (reference sequence). The J segment lost 2 bases and the V segment lost 6 bases, leaving 6 bases of the junction unmatched. CDR3 coding DNA: TGTGCCAGCAGACATAGACTAGCGGGAGTCACAGATACGCAGTATTTT. Translating gives CASRHRLAGVTDTQYF. The full variable domain, its missing parts supplied by reference TRBV7-9 and TRBJ2-3, is DTGVSQNPRHKITKRGQNVTFRCDPISEHNRLYWYRQTLGQGPEFLTYFQNEAQLEKSRLLSDRFSAERPKGSFSTLEIQRTEQGDSAMYLCASRHRLAGVTDTQYFGPGTRLTVL.

The CDR3 DNA sequence: TGTGCCAGCAGCTTGGTAGGTGCGGAGACCCAGTACTTC. It codes for CASSLVGAETQYF. This chain connects TRBV5-4 to TRBJ2-5; D call uncertain. The ends were cut back, 0 bases at V and 5 bases at J, with 8 bases in the middle. Germline CDR1 SGHNT, CDR2 YYREEE (reference sequence). CDR3 length: 13 residues.

CDR3 nucleotide sequence: TGTGCCAGCAGCCTACGACTAGCTTCCGGGGCCCAGTACTTC. Protein: CASSLRLASGAQYF. V is TRBV7-2 and J is TRBJ2-5, with TRBD2 identical over 7 bases. Germline V gives CDR1 SGHTA, CDR2 FQGNSA. The CDR3 loop spans 14 amino acids. With 5 bases clipped from V and 9 bases from J, the junction kept 12 bases outside the gene matches.

This clone was seen a handful of times. In nucleotides, the CDR3 is TGTGCCAGTAGTATGGGACACTATGGCTACACCTTC. Amino acids: CASSMGHYGYTF. The V gene is TRBV19, the J gene TRBJ1-2; D is perhaps TRBD1 (5 bases). This CDR3 spans 12 amino acids. Between the trimmed V and J ends, which lost 3 bases and 3 bases, there was a span of 5 bases. Germline V gene data show CDR1 as LNHDA and CDR2 as SQIVND (reference sequence).

The chain is built from TRBV9 and TRBJ2-1, with 10 bases aligning to TRBD2. The germline V gene has CDR1 SGDLS and CDR2 YYNGEE. The CDR3 is made up of 16 amino acids. The J segment lost 5 bases and the V segment lost 3 bases, leaving 8 bases of the junction unmatched. CDR3 region: CASSEPSGGGNNEQFF. CDR3 in DNA: TGTGCCAGCAGCGAACCAAGCGGGGGGGGCAACAATGAGCAGTTCTTC.

The J gene is TRBJ1-1, the V gene TRBV9, with 7 positions matching TRBD1. V lost 4 bases, J lost 2 bases, and 8 bases stayed unmatched. Germline V gene data show CDR1 as SGDLS and CDR2 as YYNGEE. The CDR3 covers 15 residues. CDR3 coding DNA: TGTGCCAGCAGCCCGGGACAGTTTAGAAACACTGAAGCTTTCTTT. Its protein is CASSPGQFRNTEAFF.

This clone was recorded only once. V is TRBV5-4 and J is TRBJ1-1, with 7 bases that match TRBD1. With V trimmed by 0 bases and J by 1 base, 3 bases remained unmatched. Germline loops: CDR1 SGHNT, CDR2 YYREEE (reference sequence). The CDR3 has 15 residues. The CDR3 protein is CASSLGTGSNTEAFF. Written as DNA, the CDR3 is TGTGCCAGCAGCTTGGGGACAGGCTCGAACACTGAAGCTTTCTTT.

The V and J genes are TRBV4-3 and TRBJ1-3; unclear D gene. Deletions cut 1 base from V and 1 base from J, with 14 bases between. This CDR3 contains 17 residues. Germline lookup yields CDR1 LGHNA and CDR2 YSLEER. This CDR3 is CASSQVEPQISGNTIYF. CDR3 DNA: TGCGCCAGCAGCCAAGTCGAACCCCAGATTTCTGGAAACACCATATATTTT.

The chain joins TRBV7-7 to TRBJ2-7, with 12 bases matching TRBD2. Germline V gives CDR1 SSHAT, CDR2 FNYEAQ (reference sequence). CDR3 length equals 17 residues. Germline trimming cut 1 base from V and 0 bases from J; bases unmatched to any gene: 4. As DNA, the CDR3 is TGTGCCAGCAGCTTAGGGACTAGCGGGAACCACTCCTACGAGCAGTACTTC. This gives the protein CASSLGTSGNHSYEQYF.

DNA of the CDR3: TGTGCCAGCAGTTTGCGGGGGCGCTATGGCTACACCTTC. Its translation is CASSLRGRYGYTF. The chain uses TRBV27 and TRBJ1-2; perhaps TRBD1 as D (6 bases). Germline V lookup: CDR1 MNHEY, CDR2 SMNVEV (reference sequence). This CDR3 contains 13 residues. The V end lost 3 bases, the J end lost 4 bases, and 9 bases lay between the germline ends.

The J gene is TRBJ2-5, the V gene TRBV5-1, with a tentative D call TRBD2 (6 bases). Germline V CDR1 and CDR2: SGHRS, YFSETQ. V shed 4 bases and J shed 0 bases, with 10 bases lying between them. The CDR3 runs 14 residues. The CDR3 region has the DNA TGCGCCAGCAGCGGCGGGACCTACCAAGAGACCCAGTACTTC. Translating gives CASSGGTYQETQYF.

The rearrangement uses TRBV21-1 and TRBJ1-1. TRBV21-1 is shown as a pseudogene. The CDR3 covers 14 residues. In DNA form, the CDR3 reads TGTGCCAGCAGCAAACTGGGGGGAAAGACTGAAGCTTTCTTT. Encoded protein: CASSKLGGKTEAFF.

The chain uses TRBV30 and TRBJ2-7; 7 positions agree with TRBD1. V dropped 0 bases and J dropped 3; count of bases not matched to a gene: 11. Germline V gives CDR1 GTSNPN, CDR2 SVGIG (reference sequence). CDR3 length equals 16 residues. CDR3 protein: CAWSVRRTGPHYEQYF. CDR3 nucleotide sequence: TGTGCCTGGAGTGTACGCCGGACAGGCCCCCACTACGAGCAGTACTTC.

In this sample, this clone turned up a few times. The genes are TRBV2 and TRBJ1-2; D remains ambiguous. Trimming stripped 0 bases from V and 8 bases from J, with 4 bases between. The CDR3 spans 11 residues. Germline-derived CDR1 and CDR2 are SNHLY and FYNNEI. For the CDR3, the DNA is TGTGCCAGCAGTGAAGCAGGGGGCTACACCTTC. Translation: CASSEAGGYTF.

V and J are TRBV27 and TRBJ1-5; no clear D. V shed 6 bases and J shed 2 bases, with 14 bases lying between them. Looked up from germline, CDR1 is MNHEY and CDR2 is SMNVEV (reference sequence). The CDR3 is 15 residues long. CDR3 sequence: CASSRKPRGNQPQHF. The DNA of the CDR3 is TGTGCCAGCAGCCGAAAACCGAGGGGCAATCAGCCCCAGCATTTT.

The rearrangement links TRBV5-4 to TRBJ2-3; TRBD2 matches 7 bases. This CDR3 has 15 residues. The V segment lost 2 bases and the J segment 0 bases; nucleotides outside the gene matches: 3. CDR1 SGHNT and CDR2 YYREEE come from the germline V gene (reference sequence). The CDR3 reads CASSLAGSSTDTQYF. Written as DNA, the CDR3 is TGTGCCAGCAGCTTAGCGGGGAGTAGCACAGATACGCAGTATTTT.

The V call is TRBV7-6, the J call TRBJ2-1; 8 bases agree with TRBD1. The germline gives CDR1 SGHVS, CDR2 FNYEAQ. Trimming cost V 4 bases and J 3 bases; bases outside gene matches: 2. This CDR3 comprises 14 residues. DNA of the CDR3: TGTGCCAGCAGCTCGGACAGGGACTACAATGAGCAGTTCTTC. Encoded protein: CASSSDRDYNEQFF.

The gene calls are TRBV5-1 and TRBJ1-1; no reliable D call. From germline, CDR1 is SGHRS and CDR2 YFSETQ. Trimming removed 4 bases at V and 0 bases at J, with 13 bases between. This CDR3 is built from 15 residues. The CDR3 loop is CASSPRTGLNTEAFF. CDR3 DNA sequence: TGCGCCAGCAGCCCCCGTACCGGTTTGAACACTGAAGCTTTCTTT.

The chain couples TRBV14 to TRBJ2-3; TRBD2 might be the D (6 bases). This CDR3 has 17 amino acids. Trimming stripped 3 bases from V and 1 base from J, with 17 bases between. CDR1 and CDR2 (germline): SGHDN, FVKESK. CDR3: CASSQATLGSRTDTQYF. DNA for the CDR3: TGTGCCAGCAGCCAGGCGACTCTCGGGAGCCGCACAGATACGCAGTATTTT.

With regard to this clone: At one boundary the junction diverges from the germline segment, which might be a read error. Different DNA sequences within this sample yield the same CDR3. This chain connects TRBV6-5 to TRBJ1-6; D gene unclear. This CDR3 spans 14 amino acids. CDR1 and CDR2 (germline): MNHEY, SVGAGI. The CDR3 spells CASSYSSKGSPLHF. In nucleotides, the CDR3 is TGTGCTAGCAGTTACTCCTCCAAGGGCTCACCCCTCCACTTT.

V and J are TRBV4-3 and TRBJ1-3; D is unclear. Germline-derived CDR1 and CDR2 are LGHNA and YSLEER. Deletions cut 1 base from V and 0 bases from J, with 16 bases between. This CDR3 has 18 amino acids. The CDR3 DNA reads as TGCGCCAGCAGCCAAGGACTACCTCACATGAGCTCTGGAAACACCATATATTTT. Translating it yields CASSQGLPHMSSGNTIYF.